Detailed here is one T cell receptor beta chain. The sample belongs to a study of blood T cell repertoires in COVID-19. Study at large: Sample material is recorded as cDNA or gDNA derived from T cells, B-cell-depleted T cells, or PBMCs.

This CDR3 region has 15 residues. With 7 bases removed from V and 4 bases from J, the gap between germline ends came to 16 bases. Germline lookup yields CDR1 MDHEN and CDR2 SYDVKM. Original handling: Using reference gene primer amplification, nucleated cell counts were estimated. Measured with immunoSEQ multiplex PCR; TCRdb has only the in-frame clones, and not every one. V and J calls and clone size come straight from that table; D and trimming were deduced from the DNA. The data show roughly 79,000 clones, roughly 87% seen once. The V call is TRBV28, the J call TRBJ2-2, with D possibly matching TRBD1 (5 bases). The clonotype comes from a woman between 45 and 65 years old with acute or convalescent COVID-19. Specimen: peripheral blood. The CDR3 region has the DNA TGTGCCAGCACTCCTTGGACCCAGGGCACCGGGGAGCTGTTTTTT. Its protein product is CASTPWTQGTGELFF.